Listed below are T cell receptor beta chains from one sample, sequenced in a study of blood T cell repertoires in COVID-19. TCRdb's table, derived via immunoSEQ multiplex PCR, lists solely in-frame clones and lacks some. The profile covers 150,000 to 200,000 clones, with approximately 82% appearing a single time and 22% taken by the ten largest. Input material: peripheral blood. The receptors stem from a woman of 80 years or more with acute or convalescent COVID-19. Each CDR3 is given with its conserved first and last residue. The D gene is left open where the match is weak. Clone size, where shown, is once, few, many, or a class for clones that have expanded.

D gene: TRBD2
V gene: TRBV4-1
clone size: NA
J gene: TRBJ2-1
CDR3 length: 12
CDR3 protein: CASSQGGLEQFF
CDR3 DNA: TGCGCCAGCAGCCAAGGGGGACTAGAGCAGTTCTTC

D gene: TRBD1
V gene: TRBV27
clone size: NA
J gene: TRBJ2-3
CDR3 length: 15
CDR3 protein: CASSFLTGKSDTQYF
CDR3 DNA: TGTGCCAGCAGTTTTTTGACAGGGAAATCAGATACGCAGTATTTT

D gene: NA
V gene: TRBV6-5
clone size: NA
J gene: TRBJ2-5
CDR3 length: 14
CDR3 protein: CASSYIPSGETQYF
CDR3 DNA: TGTGCCAGCAGCTATATACCCTCCGGGGAGACCCAGTACTTC

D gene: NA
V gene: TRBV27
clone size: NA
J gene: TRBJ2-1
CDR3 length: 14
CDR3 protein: CASSQQRTYNEQFF
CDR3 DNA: TGTGCCAGCAGTCAACAGAGGACTTACAATGAGCAGTTCTTC

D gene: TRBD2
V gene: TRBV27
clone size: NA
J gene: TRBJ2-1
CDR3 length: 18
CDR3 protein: CASSSQVLGLAGYNEQFF
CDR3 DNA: TGTGCCAGCAGTTCACAGGTATTGGGACTAGCGGGATACAATGAGCAGTTCTTC

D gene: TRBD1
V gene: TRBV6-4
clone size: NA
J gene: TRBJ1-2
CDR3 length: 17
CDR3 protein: CASSGSRDRDRNYGYTF
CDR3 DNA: TGTGCCAGCAGTGGGTCCCGGGACAGGGATCGGAACTATGGCTACACCTTC

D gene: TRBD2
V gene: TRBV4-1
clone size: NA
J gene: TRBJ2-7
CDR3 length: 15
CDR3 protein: CASSQAGGPLYEQYF
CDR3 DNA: TGCGCCAGCAGCCAAGCGGGAGGGCCTCTCTACGAGCAGTACTTC

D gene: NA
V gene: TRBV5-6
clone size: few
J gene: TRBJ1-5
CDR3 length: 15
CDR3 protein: CASSLGGQGNQPQHF
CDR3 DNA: TGTGCCAGCAGCTTAGGCGGGCAGGGCAATCAGCCCCAGCATTTT

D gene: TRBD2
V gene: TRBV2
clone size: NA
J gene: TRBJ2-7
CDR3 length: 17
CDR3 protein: CASSVGLAGGGPYEQYF
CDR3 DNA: TGTGCCAGCAGTGTAGGACTAGCGGGAGGGGGTCCCTACGAGCAGTACTTC

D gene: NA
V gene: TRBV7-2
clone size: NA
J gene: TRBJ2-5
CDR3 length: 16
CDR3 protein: CASSLSPRQIQETQYF
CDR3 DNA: TGTGCCAGCAGCTTAAGTCCGCGGCAAATCCAAGAGACCCAGTACTTC

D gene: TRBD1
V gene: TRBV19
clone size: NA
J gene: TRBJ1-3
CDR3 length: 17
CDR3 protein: CASSTYKTGSSGNTIYF
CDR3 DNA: TGTGCCAGTAGTACCTACAAGACAGGGAGCTCTGGAAACACCATATATTTT

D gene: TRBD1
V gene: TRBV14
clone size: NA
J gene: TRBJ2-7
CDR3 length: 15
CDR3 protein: CASSPSGQGAGEQYF
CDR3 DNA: TGTGCCAGCAGCCCATCGGGACAGGGCGCGGGTGAGCAGTACTTC

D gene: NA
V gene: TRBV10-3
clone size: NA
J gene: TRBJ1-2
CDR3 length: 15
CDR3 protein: CAISASRDPIYGYTF
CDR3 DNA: TGTGCCATCAGTGCGAGCAGGGATCCTATCTATGGCTACACCTTC

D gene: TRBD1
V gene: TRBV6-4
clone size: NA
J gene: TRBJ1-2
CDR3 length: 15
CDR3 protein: CASSEKTGAPYGYTF
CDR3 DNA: TGTGCCAGCAGTGAGAAGACAGGGGCCCCCTATGGCTACACCTTC

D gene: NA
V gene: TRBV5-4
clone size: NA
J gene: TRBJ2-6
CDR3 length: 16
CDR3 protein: CASSTKQLSGANVLTF
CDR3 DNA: TGTGCCAGCAGCACGAAACAGCTTTCTGGGGCCAACGTCCTGACTTTC

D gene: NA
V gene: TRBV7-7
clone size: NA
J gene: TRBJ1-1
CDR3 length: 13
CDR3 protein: CASSVDRSTEAFF
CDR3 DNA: TGTGCCAGCAGCGTGGACAGATCCACTGAAGCTTTCTTT

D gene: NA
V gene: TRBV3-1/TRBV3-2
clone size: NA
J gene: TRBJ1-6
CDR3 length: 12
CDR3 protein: CASSQEGASLHF
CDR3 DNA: TGTGCCAGCAGCCAAGAGGGGGCATCCCTCCACTTT

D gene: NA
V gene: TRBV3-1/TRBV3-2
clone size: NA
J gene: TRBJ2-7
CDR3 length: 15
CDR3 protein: CASSQARWRTYEQYF
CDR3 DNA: TGTGCCAGCAGCCAAGCTAGGTGGAGAACCTACGAGCAGTACTTC

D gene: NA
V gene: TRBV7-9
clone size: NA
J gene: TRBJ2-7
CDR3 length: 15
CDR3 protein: CASSRLGGQHYEQYF
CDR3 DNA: TGTGCCAGCAGCCGGCTTGGGGGCCAACACTACGAGCAGTACTTC

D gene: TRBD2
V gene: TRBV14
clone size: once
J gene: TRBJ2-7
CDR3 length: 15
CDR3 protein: CASSHGTSGKYEQYF
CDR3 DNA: TGTGCCAGCAGCCACGGGACTAGCGGGAAATACGAGCAGTACTTC

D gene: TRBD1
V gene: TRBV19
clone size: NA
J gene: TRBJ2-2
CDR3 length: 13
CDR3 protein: CASRTGVAGELFF
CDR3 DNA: TGTGCCAGTAGGACAGGGGTAGCCGGGGAGCTGTTTTTT

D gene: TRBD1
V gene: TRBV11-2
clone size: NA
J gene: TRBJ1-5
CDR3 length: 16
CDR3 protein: CASSLGDRVRNQPQHF
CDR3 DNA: TGTGCCAGCAGCTTAGGGGACAGGGTTCGCAATCAGCCCCAGCATTTT

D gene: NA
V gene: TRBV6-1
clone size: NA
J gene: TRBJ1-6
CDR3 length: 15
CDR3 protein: CASSEVAGYRSPLHF
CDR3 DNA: TGTGCCAGCAGTGAAGTAGCGGGGTATCGATCACCCCTCCACTTT